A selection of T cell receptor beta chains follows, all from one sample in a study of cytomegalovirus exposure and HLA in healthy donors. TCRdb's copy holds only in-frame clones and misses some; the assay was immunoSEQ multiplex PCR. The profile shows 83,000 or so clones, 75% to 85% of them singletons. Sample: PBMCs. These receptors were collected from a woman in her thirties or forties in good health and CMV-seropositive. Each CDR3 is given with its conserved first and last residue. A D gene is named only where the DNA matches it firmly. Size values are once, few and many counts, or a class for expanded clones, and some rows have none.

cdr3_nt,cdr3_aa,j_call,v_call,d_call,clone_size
TGTGCCAGCAGCTTGCGGTGGGAGCTGTTTTTT,CASSLRWELFF,TRBJ2-2,TRBV7-2,.,.
TGTGCCAGCAGCTTGGGACGTAGCACTAACTTC,CASSLGRSTNF,TRBJ2-7,TRBV5-6,.,.
TGTGCCAGCAGCGGCGGACAGGGAGGATCGACTGAAGCTTTCTTT,CASSGGQGGSTEAFF,TRBJ1-1,TRBV11-2,TRBD1,.
TGTGCCTGCAGTTTCCAACTTGGGGGGGGTCGGTTGGGTTACACCTTC,CACSFQLGGGRLGYTF,TRBJ1-2,TRBV28,.,.
TGTGCCAGCAGTCGTACAGGCCCTCTGAACACTGAAGCTTTCTTT,CASSRTGPLNTEAFF,TRBJ1-1,TRBV28,.,few
TGTGCCAGCAGCTACAGGGGCGGCACAGATACGCAGTATTTT,CASSYRGGTDTQYF,TRBJ2-3,TRBV5-8,TRBD1,.
TGCGCCAGCAGCTTGATCAGGGCAGGGGATGTGGATACGCAGTATTTT,CASSLIRAGDVDTQYF,TRBJ2-3,TRBV5-1,.,.
TGTGCCAGCAGCTTAATGGGGGGAAACGAGCAGTACTTC,CASSLMGGNEQYF,TRBJ2-7,TRBV7-2,.,.
TGTGCCAGCAGCCAAGGGGGCGCGTACGATGGCTACACCTTC,CASSQGGAYDGYTF,TRBJ1-2,TRBV14,.,.
TGTGCCAGCAGTTACTCGGGCGGGGTGGCCAACGTCCTGACTTTC,CASSYSGGVANVLTF,TRBJ2-6,TRBV6-5,.,.
TGCGCCAGCAGCTTGTTCCTGCTACAGAGCTCCTACAATGAGCAGTTCTTC,CASSLFLLQSSYNEQFF,TRBJ2-1,TRBV5-1,.,.
TGTGCCAGCAGTCCCCCACAGGGGGACACTGAAGCTTTCTTT,CASSPPQGDTEAFF,TRBJ1-1,TRBV28,TRBD1,.
TGTGCCAGCAGTTCGTATCTCCAGGGGGCCGGTGGCTACACCTTC,CASSSYLQGAGGYTF,TRBJ1-2,TRBV6-5,TRBD1,once
TGTGCCAGCAGCCACGAGGACAGGGGGTTGAGAACTGAAGCTTTCTTT,CASSHEDRGLRTEAFF,TRBJ1-1,TRBV9,TRBD1,.
TGTGCCACCAGCAGTGGGGGCAGCAGGCGGGACATTCAGTACTTC,CATSSGGSRRDIQYF,TRBJ2-4,TRBV15,.,.
TGTGCCAGCAGCCCCGGGACAGGAGAGGTCGGGGAGCTGTTTTTT,CASSPGTGEVGELFF,TRBJ2-2,TRBV7-9,TRBD1,.
TGTGCCATCAGTGAGTCGACAGTAAACTATGGCTACACCTTC,CAISESTVNYGYTF,TRBJ1-2,TRBV10-3,.,.
TGTGCCAGCAGTTTAGGGCAAATCAATCAGCCCCAGCATTTT,CASSLGQINQPQHF,TRBJ1-5,TRBV27,.,.
TGTGCCAGCAGCTGGGACTTTAACAATGAGCAGTTCTTC,CASSWDFNNEQFF,TRBJ2-1,TRBV7-6,.,.
TGTGCCAGCAGCTTGTCGCAGGTTAACTATGGCTACACCTTC,CASSLSQVNYGYTF,TRBJ1-2,TRBV5-6,.,.
TGTGCCAGCAGTCTACCCGGGACACTGAACACTGAAGCTTTCTTT,CASSLPGTLNTEAFF,TRBJ1-1,TRBV28,.,.
TGTGCCAGCAGTGGTACAAAGATTGAAGCTTTCTTT,CASSGTKIEAFF,TRBJ1-1,TRBV6-1,.,.
TGTGCCAGCAGTTTCAGATCAGGGTCTGGATCCTACGAGCAGTACTTC,CASSFRSGSGSYEQYF,TRBJ2-7,TRBV27,.,.
TGTGCCAGCAGCCAAGAATGGACAGATGGCTACACCTTC,CASSQEWTDGYTF,TRBJ1-2,TRBV4-2,.,.
TGTGCCAGCAGCGTAGGAACGCTAGCGGATAATGAGCAGTTCTTC,CASSVGTLADNEQFF,TRBJ2-1,TRBV9,TRBD2,few
TGTGCCAGCAGTTATAAGGGAGCCTACGAGCAGTACTTC,CASSYKGAYEQYF,TRBJ2-7,TRBV27,.,.
TGCGCCAGCAGCTCTAAATCTGGGACCGGGAGGGGCGGCTACACCTTC,CASSSKSGTGRGGYTF,TRBJ1-2,TRBV5-1,.,.
TGTGCCTGGAGCGTAGGACAAGGCAATCAGCCCCAGCATTTT,CAWSVGQGNQPQHF,TRBJ1-5,TRBV30,.,.
TGTGCCAGCAGTATGACAGGACGCGGGTTCTTC,CASSMTGRGFF,TRBJ2-1,TRBV6-4,.,.
TGTGCTAGCAGCCGGGGTGTAACCCAAGAGACCCAGTACTTC,CASSRGVTQETQYF,TRBJ2-5,TRBV7-7,.,.
TGCAGCGTTTACCGGACAGGGGGAGCCTACGAGCAGTACTTC,CSVYRTGGAYEQYF,TRBJ2-7,TRBV29-1,TRBD1,.
TGTGCCACCAGCGGAATTCCACAGGGCCACCACTACGAGCAGTACTTC,CATSGIPQGHHYEQYF,TRBJ2-7,TRBV15,.,.
TGCAGCGTTTTTCACTCCCAAGGGGCGAACACTGAAGCTTTCTTT,CSVFHSQGANTEAFF,TRBJ1-1,TRBV29-1,.,once
TGCGCCAGCAGCTTTAGTATGACGGGGAACACTGAAGCTTTCTTT,CASSFSMTGNTEAFF,TRBJ1-1,TRBV5-1,.,.
TGTGCCAGCAGACAGCAAGGGACAGAATACGGGCCCCAGCATTTT,CASRQQGTEYGPQHF,TRBJ1-5,TRBV2,TRBD1,.
TGTGCCAGTAGTATCGGACAGGGGGGATTCGGTGAAAAACTGTTTTTT,CASSIGQGGFGEKLFF,TRBJ1-4,TRBV19,TRBD1,.
TGCGCCAGCAGCTTGGCTGGGCGGGGGGCGATCGATGAGCAGTTCTTC,CASSLAGRGAIDEQFF,TRBJ2-1,TRBV5-1,TRBD2,.
TGTGCCAGCAACTCCCCAGTGGGGGCTGGGGAGACCCAGTACTTC,CASNSPVGAGETQYF,TRBJ2-5,TRBV28,.,once
TGTGCCAGCAGCCCAGAGGGAGGGTACACTGAAGCTTTCTTT,CASSPEGGYTEAFF,TRBJ1-1,TRBV9,.,.
TGTGCCAGCAGCTCCGGGGATTGGTTGCTACAGGGGTCGGATACGCAGTATTTT,CASSSGDWLLQGSDTQYF,TRBJ2-3,TRBV7-9,TRBD1,.
TGTGCCAGCAGCCAACTTAACTATGGCTACACCTTC,CASSQLNYGYTF,TRBJ1-2,TRBV28,.,.
TGTGCCAGCAGCGTAGGCGCCGACTACGAGCAGTACTTC,CASSVGADYEQYF,TRBJ2-7,TRBV9,.,.
TGTGCCAGCAGCTTAGGCCTAGCGGGAGAGTCGACCTACAATGAGCAGTTCTTC,CASSLGLAGESTYNEQFF,TRBJ2-1,TRBV7-6,TRBD2,.
TGTGCCAGTATTTCGGACACTGCTGAAGCTTTCTTT,CASISDTAEAFF,TRBJ1-1,TRBV19,.,.
TGTGCCAGCAGCTTGTTGGGATTCAGTCTGGACTCAAACCAAGAGACCCAGTACTTC,CASSLLGFSLDSNQETQYF,TRBJ2-5,TRBV5-6,.,.
TGTGCCAGCAGGGACAGGGGCGGGGAAAAACTGTTTTTT,CASRDRGGEKLFF,TRBJ1-4,TRBV6-1,TRBD1,.
TGTGCTAGTGGCCTACACCGGACAGGGCGCACTAGCACAGATACGCAGTATTTT,CASGLHRTGRTSTDTQYF,TRBJ2-3,TRBV12-5,TRBD1,once
TGTGCCAGCAGGCGGACAGGGCAGGCTGGCTACACCTTC,CASRRTGQAGYTF,TRBJ1-2,TRBV27,TRBD1,few
TGTGCCAGCAGCTTAGTGGGGGGGTCCGAAGAGACCCAGTACTTC,CASSLVGGSEETQYF,TRBJ2-5,TRBV13,TRBD2,.
TGTGCCAGTAGTATGGGGGCAGTTAACTATGGCTACACCTTC,CASSMGAVNYGYTF,TRBJ1-2,TRBV19,.,.
TGTGCCAGCAGTGACCGGGCGGGGAACACTGAAGCTTTCTTT,CASSDRAGNTEAFF,TRBJ1-1,TRBV6-4,.,.
TGTGCCTGGAGTGTTTACAGGGAGTACACCGGGGAGCTGTTTTTT,CAWSVYREYTGELFF,TRBJ2-2,TRBV30,.,.
TGTGCCAGCAGTTACGGGACTTACATTGCGCAGTATTTT,CASSYGTYIAQYF,TRBJ2-3,TRBV28,.,once
TGTGCCAGCAGTGAAACCCCCAAAACCCTCGGGTATCAGCCCCAGCATTTT,CASSETPKTLGYQPQHF,TRBJ1-5,TRBV2,.,once
TGTGCCAGCAGTTTTCGGGGGGCTCTTGGAAACACCATATATTTT,CASSFRGALGNTIYF,TRBJ1-3,TRBV28,.,few
TGTGCCAGCAGCTCAGCGAGCTCTGGAAACACCATATATTTT,CASSSASSGNTIYF,TRBJ1-3,TRBV7-2,.,.
TGTGCCAGCAGCCAGGGTTTCACTGAAGCTTTCTTT,CASSQGFTEAFF,TRBJ1-1,TRBV7-9,.,.
TGTGCGACCGGTGCTACCGACAGGGAGCCTAACTATGGCTACACCTTC,CATGATDREPNYGYTF,TRBJ1-2,TRBV19,TRBD1,.
TGTGCCAGCAGTTTGGGACAGGGAATAACAGATACGCAGTATTTT,CASSLGQGITDTQYF,TRBJ2-3,TRBV28,TRBD1,once
TGTGCCATCGCGAGGGGACAGGGAGGGAGTAATGAGCAGTTCTTC,CAIARGQGGSNEQFF,TRBJ2-1,TRBV10-3,TRBD1,.